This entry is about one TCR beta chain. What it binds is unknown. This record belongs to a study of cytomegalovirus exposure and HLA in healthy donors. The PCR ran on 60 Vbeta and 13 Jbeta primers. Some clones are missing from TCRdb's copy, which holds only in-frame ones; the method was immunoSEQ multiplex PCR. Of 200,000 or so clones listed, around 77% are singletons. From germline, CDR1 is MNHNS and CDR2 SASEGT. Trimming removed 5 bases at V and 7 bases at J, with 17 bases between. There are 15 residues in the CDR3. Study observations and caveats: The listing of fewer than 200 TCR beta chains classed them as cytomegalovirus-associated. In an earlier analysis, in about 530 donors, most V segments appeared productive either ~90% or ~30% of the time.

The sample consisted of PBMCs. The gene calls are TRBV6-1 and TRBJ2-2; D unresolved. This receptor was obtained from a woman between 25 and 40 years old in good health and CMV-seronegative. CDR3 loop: CASSLSRSADGELFF. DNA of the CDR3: TGTGCCAGCAGTCTTTCCCGTAGTGCGGACGGGGAGCTGTTTTTT.